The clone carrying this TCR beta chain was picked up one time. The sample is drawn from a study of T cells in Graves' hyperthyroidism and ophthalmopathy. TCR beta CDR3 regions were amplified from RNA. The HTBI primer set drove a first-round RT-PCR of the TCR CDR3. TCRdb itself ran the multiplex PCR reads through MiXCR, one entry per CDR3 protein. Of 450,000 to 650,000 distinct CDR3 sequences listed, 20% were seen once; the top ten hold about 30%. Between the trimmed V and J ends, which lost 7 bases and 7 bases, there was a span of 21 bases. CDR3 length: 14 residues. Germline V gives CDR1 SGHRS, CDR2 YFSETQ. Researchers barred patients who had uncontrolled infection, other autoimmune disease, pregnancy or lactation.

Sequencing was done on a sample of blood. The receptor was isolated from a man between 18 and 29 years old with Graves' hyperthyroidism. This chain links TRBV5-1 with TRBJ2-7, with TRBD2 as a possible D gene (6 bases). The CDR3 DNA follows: TGCGCCAGCTTCTCTGACGGGGGTTCGGCGGAGCAGTACTTC. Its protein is CASFSDGGSAEQYF.